This entry features one T cell receptor beta chain sequence. Its antigen is not identified. RNA transcripts provided the source from which TCR beta CDR3 regions were amplified. RT-PCR in the first round (using the HTBI primer set) targeted the TCR CDR3. TCRdb passed the multiplex PCR reads through MiXCR, listing each CDR3 protein once. The sample includes 370,000 or so distinct CDR3 sequences, roughly 25% of them seen just once. This sample is drawn from a study of T cells in Graves' hyperthyroidism and ophthalmopathy. Study-level findings and limits: Expanded thyroid clonotypes (above 0.001) were mostly also found in blood. Median prediction lead before ophthalmopathy onset was 5.5 to 7 months with the model.

For the diagnoses, clinical symptoms, serum thyroxine and TRAb, thyroid ultrasound and orbital computed tomography were used. The sequence was collected from a man aged 45 to 65 with Graves' hyperthyroidism. Sequencing used blood.

CDR3 DNA sequence: TGCGCCAGCAGCTCGACTAGCGGGCGCTCCTACAATGAGCAGTTCTTC. Translating it yields CASSSTSGRSYNEQFF. The rearrangement uses TRBV5-1 and TRBJ2-1; 10 nucleotides line up with TRBD2. Losses at the gene ends were 3 bases for V and 0 bases for J; bases not matched to a gene: 3. There are 16 residues in the CDR3. Germline V gene data show CDR1 as SGHRS and CDR2 as YFSETQ.